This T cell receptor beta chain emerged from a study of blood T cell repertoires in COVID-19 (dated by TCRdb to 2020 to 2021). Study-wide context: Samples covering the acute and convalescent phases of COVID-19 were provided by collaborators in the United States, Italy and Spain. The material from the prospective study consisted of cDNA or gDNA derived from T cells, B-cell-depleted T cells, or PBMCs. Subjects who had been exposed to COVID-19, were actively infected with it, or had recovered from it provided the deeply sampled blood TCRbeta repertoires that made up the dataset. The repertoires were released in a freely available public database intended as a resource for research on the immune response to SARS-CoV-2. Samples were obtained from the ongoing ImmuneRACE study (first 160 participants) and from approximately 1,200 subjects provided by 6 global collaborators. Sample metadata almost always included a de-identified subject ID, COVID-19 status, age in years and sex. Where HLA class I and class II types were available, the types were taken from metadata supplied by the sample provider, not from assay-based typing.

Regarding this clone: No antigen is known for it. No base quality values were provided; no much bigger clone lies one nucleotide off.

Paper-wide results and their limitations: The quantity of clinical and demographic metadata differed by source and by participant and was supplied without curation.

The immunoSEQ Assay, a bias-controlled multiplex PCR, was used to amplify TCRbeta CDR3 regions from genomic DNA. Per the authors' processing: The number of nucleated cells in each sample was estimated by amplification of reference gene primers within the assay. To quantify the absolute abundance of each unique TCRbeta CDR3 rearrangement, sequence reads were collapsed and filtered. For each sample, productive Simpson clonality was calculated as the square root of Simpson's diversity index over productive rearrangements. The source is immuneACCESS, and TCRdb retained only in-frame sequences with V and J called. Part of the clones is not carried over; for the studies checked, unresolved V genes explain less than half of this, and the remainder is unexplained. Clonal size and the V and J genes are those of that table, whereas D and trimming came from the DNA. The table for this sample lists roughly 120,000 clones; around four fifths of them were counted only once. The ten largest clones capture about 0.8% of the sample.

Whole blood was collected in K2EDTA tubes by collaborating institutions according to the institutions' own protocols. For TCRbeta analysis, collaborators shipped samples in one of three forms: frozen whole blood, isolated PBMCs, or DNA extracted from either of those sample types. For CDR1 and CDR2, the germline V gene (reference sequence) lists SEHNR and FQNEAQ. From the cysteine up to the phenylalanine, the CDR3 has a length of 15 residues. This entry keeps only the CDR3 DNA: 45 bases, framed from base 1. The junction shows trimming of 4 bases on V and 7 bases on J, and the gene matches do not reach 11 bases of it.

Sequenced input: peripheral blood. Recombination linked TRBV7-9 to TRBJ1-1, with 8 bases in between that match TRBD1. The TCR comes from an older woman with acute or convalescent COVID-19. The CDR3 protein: CASSSGRTGNNEAFF. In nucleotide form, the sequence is TGTGCCAGCAGCTCGGGTCGGACAGGGAATAATGAAGCTTTCTTT.